A single sample is the source of the 23 T cell receptor beta chains below, sequenced in a study of human T cells and chemical hapten exposure. TCRdb analysed the RACE reads with MiXCR anew, one entry per CDR3 protein. The data contain 340,000 or so distinct CDR3 sequences, around 7% of them seen just once; the ten biggest clones take up more than 7%. Indicated time point: patch test 1, 2 weeks after DPC sensitization. The sample's treatment: therapeutic diphenylcyclopropenone sensitization with weekly scalp DPC. The specimen was whole blood, collected in connection with sensitization to the hapten diphenylcyclopropenone (DPC). All receptors come from a woman between 18 and 30 years old with alopecia areata. Some clones in this sample may be carry-over from other donors' samples.

The J gene is TRBJ2-1, the V gene TRBV20-1; D is perhaps TRBD1 (6 bases). The CDR3 totals 13 residues. With 6 bases removed from V and 4 bases from J, the gap between germline ends came to 13 bases. From germline, CDR1 is DFQATT and CDR2 SNEGSKA (reference sequence). CDR3 in amino acids: CSAFGQTYNEQFF. The CDR3 DNA is TGCAGTGCCTTCGGACAGACGTACAATGAGCAGTTCTTC.

This clonotype was seen a handful of times. This rearrangement joins TRBV20-1 to TRBJ2-6; D not resolved. Per the germline V gene, CDR1 is DFQATT and CDR2 is SNEGSKA (reference sequence). Trimming removed 3 bases from V and 0 bases from J, with 9 bases in between. The CDR3 runs 15 residues. DNA for the CDR3: TGCAGTGCTAGGTCCCCAGCCTCTGGGGCCAACGTCCTGACTTTC. As protein: CSARSPASGANVLTF.

This clonotype was picked up many times. CDR3 coding DNA: TGTGCCAGCAGCTTATTAGGCAGGGGCAGCCCCAATGAGCAGTTCTTC. It specifies CASSLLGRGSPNEQFF. The chain uses TRBV7-2 and TRBJ2-1; TRBD1 is a possible D gene (6 bases). The ends were cut back, 2 bases at V and 6 bases at J, with 17 bases in the middle. Germline CDR1 SGHTA, CDR2 FQGNSA. The CDR3 runs to 16 residues.

The rearrangement links TRBV14 to TRBJ2-7; 9 bases map to TRBD1. The CDR3 is 16 amino acids. Per the germline V gene, CDR1 is SGHDN and CDR2 is FVKESK. Losses at the gene ends were 2 bases for V and 3 bases for J; bases not matched to a gene: 8. CDR3 amino acids: CASSQKQGTGFYEQYF. CDR3 in DNA: TGTGCCAGCAGCCAAAAACAAGGGACAGGGTTCTACGAGCAGTACTTC.

The gene calls are TRBV25-1 and TRBJ1-3; 12 nucleotides line up with TRBD1. This CDR3 region has 20 residues. After removal of 3 bases from V and 2 bases from J, the junction contained 14 bases not matched to a gene. Germline values: CDR1 MGHDK, CDR2 SYGVNS. CDR3 region: CASSDPPGQGARETGNTIYF. CDR3 nucleotide sequence: TGTGCCAGCAGTGATCCTCCGGGACAGGGGGCGCGTGAAACTGGAAACACCATATATTTT.

This clonotype has only a few counts. V is TRBV20-1 and J is TRBJ2-7, with TRBD1 as a possible D gene (6 bases). The CDR3 contains 12 residues. Between the trimmed V and J ends, which lost 1 base and 3 bases, there was a span of 7 bases. CDR1 is DFQATT, CDR2 SNEGSKA, per germline (reference sequence). CDR3 loop: CSARGQVYEQYF. The CDR3 nucleotides are TGCAGTGCTAGAGGACAGGTCTACGAGCAGTACTTC.

This clonotype was detected many times. The CDR3 nucleotides are TGTGCCAGCAGTTTACAGACCGGGACAGGAGTAAGCTCTGGAAACACCATATATTTT. It translates to CASSLQTGTGVSSGNTIYF. This rearrangement joins TRBV27 to TRBJ1-3; TRBD1 aligns across 8 bases. The CDR3 sequence is 19 residues long. V trimming: 2 bases; J trimming: 0 bases; junction bases outside the gene matches: 12. Germline CDR1 reads MNHEY; CDR2 reads SMNVEV (reference sequence).

This clonotype was seen only a few times. The CDR3 nucleotides read TGTGCCAGCAGCGTGAGACAGGGGGACTCTGGAAACACCATATATTTT. Translation gives CASSVRQGDSGNTIYF. The J gene is TRBJ1-3, the V gene TRBV13; 9 bases fit TRBD1. Losses at the gene ends were 5 bases for V and 0 bases for J; bases not matched to a gene: 5. Germline CDR1 is PRHDT and CDR2 is FYEKMQ (reference sequence). The length of the CDR3 is 16 residues.

In its sample, this clonotype was seen a few times. This sequence joins TRBV7-2 and TRBJ2-6; D is ambiguous. This CDR3 has 16 residues. Germline V CDR1 and CDR2: SGHTA, FQGNSA. V was pared by 1 base and J by 0 bases, with 7 bases between. The CDR3 here is CASSLGLFSGANVLTF. CDR3 bases: TGTGCCAGCAGCTTAGGTTTATTCTCTGGGGCCAACGTCCTGACTTTC.

This clonotype was seen more than once but under ten times. The J gene is TRBJ1-2, the V gene TRBV6-5, with TRBD1 as a possible D gene (6 bases). Germline V gives CDR1 MNHEY, CDR2 SVGAGI. The CDR3 length is 13 residues. V lost 7 bases and J 4 bases, leaving 13 bases between the germline ends. CDR3 bases: TGTGCCAGCAAGACAGACAGGATCTATGGCTACACCTTC. Its protein is CASKTDRIYGYTF.

This chain connects TRBV12-3 or TRBV12-4 to TRBJ1-5, with D possibly matching TRBD1 (5 bases). CDR3 length: 14 amino acids. Trimming cost V 7 bases and J 4 bases, with 14 bases left between them. CDR3 sequence (DNA): TGTGCCAGCACCCTCGGGGGTTCTAATCAGCCCCAGCATTTT. Protein sequence: CASTLGGSNQPQHF.

This clonotype has a count of ten or more. The chain combines TRBV12-3 or TRBV12-4 with TRBJ1-6; 7 nucleotides agree with TRBD1. V shed 3 bases, J shed 4 bases, and the junction held 0 bases outside the gene matches. The CDR3 runs to 14 residues. CDR3 protein: CASSLDRYNSPLHF. For the CDR3, the DNA is TGTGCCAGCAGTTTGGACAGGTATAATTCACCCCTCCACTTT.

This chain joins TRBV20-1 and TRBJ1-5; TRBD1 matches at 10 bases. Germline assignment: CDR1 DFQATT and CDR2 SNEGSKA (reference sequence). The CDR3 is 21 residues long. The V segment lost 0 bases and the J segment 0 bases; nucleotides outside the gene matches: 17. The DNA for the CDR3 is TGCAGTGCTAGAGATGGACAGGGGGAAACCAACTTCCTATATAGCAATCAGCCCCAGCATTTT. Amino acid sequence: CSARDGQGETNFLYSNQPQHF.

On this clonotype: A much more abundant neighbour one base away suggests this may be a read error. V and J are TRBV28 and TRBJ2-7; 7 nucleotides line up with TRBD2. CDR1 is MDHEN, CDR2 SYDVKM, per germline. CDR3 length: 15 amino acids. CDR3 sequence: CVSSLTAGVSYEQYF. The CDR3 DNA follows: TGTGTCAGCAGTTTGACCGCGGGGGTCTCCTACGAGCAGTACTTC.

This clonotype was counted only a few times. The chain links TRBV12-3 or TRBV12-4 to TRBJ1-5, with D unclear. The CDR3 spans 11 residues. The ends were cut back, 4 bases at V and 11 bases at J, with 9 bases in the middle. Written as DNA, the CDR3 is TGTGCCAGCAGTTCCTGGAAGACCCAGCATTTT. This codes for CASSSWKTQHF.

This clonotype has just a few counts. V gene TRBV7-8 combines with J gene TRBJ2-3, with TRBD1 matching 9 bases. Germline-derived CDR1 and CDR2 are SGHVS and FQNEAQ. J gave up 6 bases and V 5 bases, and 18 bases lay outside the gene matches. The CDR3 runs 18 residues. The CDR3 DNA sequence: TGTGCCAGCAGCACCCTCCGGGGGACAGGGCCCTCTTTGGATACGCAGTATTTT. Protein sequence: CASSTLRGTGPSLDTQYF.

This clonotype was observed a few times. The chain combines TRBV10-2 with TRBJ1-5; D remains ambiguous. Trimming took off 2 bases at V and 4 bases at J, with 6 bases between the two ends. Germline CDR1 and CDR2: WSHSY and SAAADI. The CDR3 sequence is 13 residues long. The CDR3, as DNA: TGCGCCAGCAGTGAGGCCAGTAATCAGCCCCAGCATTTT. It yields the protein CASSEASNQPQHF.

This clonotype was counted a few times. The chain joins TRBV6-2 or TRBV6-3 to TRBJ2-3; TRBD2 matches at 8 bases. V shed 5 bases, J shed 4 bases, and the junction held 11 bases outside the gene matches. Germline V gene lookup returns CDR1 MNHEY and CDR2 SVGEGT. The CDR3 covers 16 residues. CDR3 coding DNA: TGTGCCAGCAGTAGACGGACTAGCCCCGTGGCAGATACGCAGTATTTT. Translated: CASSRRTSPVADTQYF.

This clonotype was observed many times. The J gene is TRBJ2-1, the V gene TRBV11-1; D gene uncertain. Trimming took 2 bases from V and 4 from J, leaving 6 bases between them. This CDR3 spans 13 amino acids. The germline V gene encodes CDR1 SGHAT and CDR2 FQDESV (reference sequence). The CDR3 DNA reads TGTGCCAGCAGCTTACAAGATTACAATGAGCAGTTCTTC. Translation: CASSLQDYNEQFF. The complete variable domain, with remaining parts taken from reference TRBV11-1 and TRBJ2-1, reads EAEVAQSPRYKITEKSQAVAFWCDPISGHATLYWYRQILGQGPELLVQFQDESVVDDSQLPKDRFSAERLKGVDSTLKIQPAELGDSAMYLCASSLQDYNEQFFGPGTRLTVL.

This clonotype was recorded many times. The rearrangement links TRBV29-1 to TRBJ2-5; D may be TRBD2 (5 bases). Germline values: CDR1 SQVTM, CDR2 ANQGSEA. This CDR3 has 12 residues. V was pared by 7 bases and J by 2 bases, with 11 bases between. The CDR3 loop reads CSANRGQETQYF. The CDR3 nucleotides are TGCAGCGCCAACCGGGGTCAAGAGACCCAGTACTTC.

There are a few counts of this clonotype. This chain joins TRBV28 and TRBJ2-7; possible D gene TRBD1, 5 bases. The CDR3 sequence is 14 residues long. Trimming shortened V by 4 bases and J by 4 bases, and 14 bases separated the two germline ends. The germline CDR1 and CDR2 sequences are MDHEN and SYDVKM. CDR3 sequence reads: CASSSRDRLYEQYF. DNA of the CDR3: TGTGCCAGCAGTTCCCGCGACAGATTATACGAGCAGTACTTC.

This clonotype has ten or more counts. The V and J genes are TRBV6-5 and TRBJ1-4, with D unresolved. V shed 2 bases and J shed 0 bases, with 7 bases lying between them. The germline CDR1 and CDR2 sequences are MNHEY and SVGAGI. There are 15 residues in the CDR3. CDR3 coding DNA: TGTGCCAGCAGTTACGACGGGTCAACTAATGAAAAACTGTTTTTT. As protein: CASSYDGSTNEKLFF.

This clonotype was observed many times. In DNA, the CDR3 is TGCAGCGTGGACAGGGAGAATCAGCCCCAGCATTTT. Encoded protein: CSVDRENQPQHF. The chain combines TRBV29-1 with TRBJ1-5; 8 bases are a match to TRBD1. The germline V gene encodes CDR1 SQVTM and CDR2 ANQGSEA. Losses at the gene ends were 6 bases for V and 4 bases for J; bases not matched to a gene: 2. CDR3 size: 12 residues.